These T cell receptor beta chains were read from a single sample in a study of blood T cells in healthy people across ages. TCRdb fed the 5' RACE reads into MiXCR, producing one record per CDR3 protein. This sample has roughly 2 million distinct CDR3 sequences; around half occur once, and the top ten carry over 2%. Input material: blood. Receptor source: a woman aged 40 to 50 in good health. Both conserved end residues are part of each CDR3. D genes are given only for firm matches.

D: NA
V: TRBV20-1
J: TRBJ2-5
CDR3: CSARAHSGETQYF

D: NA
V: TRBV6-5
J: TRBJ1-6
CDR3: CASSSPRGTSYNSPLHF

D: NA
V: TRBV27
J: TRBJ1-2
CDR3: CASSLRGTSYGYTF

D: TRBD2
V: TRBV27
J: TRBJ2-5
CDR3: CASSLLAGDRRAQYF

D: TRBD1
V: TRBV6-2/TRBV6-3
J: TRBJ1-4
CDR3: CASSTQGVANEKLFF

D: TRBD2
V: TRBV9
J: NA
CDR3: CASSGGTSGEQYF

D: TRBD1
V: TRBV11-2
J: TRBJ1-1
CDR3: CASSFGQVNTEAFF

D: NA
V: TRBV5-1
J: TRBJ2-3
CDR3: CASSFTTASTDTQYF

D: NA
V: TRBV6-2/TRBV6-3
J: TRBJ2-7
CDR3: CASKAGLTTEQYF

D: TRBD1
V: TRBV10-3
J: TRBJ1-2
CDR3: CAIRPGQGVYGYTF

D: NA
V: TRBV20-1
J: NA
CDR3: CSATNRAQETQYF

D: NA
V: TRBV12-3/TRBV12-4
J: TRBJ1-5
CDR3: CASSPRSLNQPQHF

D: TRBD2
V: TRBV24-1
J: TRBJ2-3
CDR3: CATSERAGGFTDTQYF

D: NA
V: TRBV14
J: NA
CDR3: CASSPLPGTPIAEQYF

D: NA
V: TRBV10-3
J: TRBJ1-5
CDR3: CAISGDPNQPQHF

D: NA
V: TRBV18
J: TRBJ2-7
CDR3: CASSPQLGEQYF

D: NA
V: TRBV6-5
J: TRBJ1-5
CDR3: CASSYQVNQPQHF

D: NA
V: TRBV6-2/TRBV6-3
J: TRBJ2-7
CDR3: CASTPTDYEQYF

D: NA
V: TRBV5-1
J: TRBJ2-3
CDR3: CASPPGSDTQYF

D: NA
V: TRBV28
J: TRBJ1-2
CDR3: CASSLPLTANYGYTF

D: NA
V: TRBV20-1
J: TRBJ2-7
CDR3: CSARRLHLQGPISYEQYF

D: NA
V: TRBV7-2
J: TRBJ2-3
CDR3: CASQLEGLRDTQYF

D: NA
V: TRBV6-6
J: TRBJ2-5
CDR3: CASSTKGIDRQETQYF

D: NA
V: TRBV20-1
J: TRBJ1-4
CDR3: CSAPTAGRDEKLFF

D: NA
V: TRBV10-3
J: TRBJ2-2
CDR3: CAISENPNTGELFF

D: NA
V: TRBV4-2
J: TRBJ2-3
CDR3: CASSQDLRGGEPDTQYF

D: NA
V: TRBV20-1
J: TRBJ2-5
CDR3: CSARTGLGTAQYF

D: TRBD2
V: TRBV24-1
J: TRBJ2-5
CDR3: CATSPASGVETQYF

D: TRBD1
V: TRBV18
J: TRBJ2-1
CDR3: CASSQGWTGAQSEQFF